This T cell receptor (beta chain) was sequenced for a study of blood T cells in healthy people across ages. The CDR3 contains 15 residues. Trimming cost V 4 bases and J 2 bases, with 13 bases left between them. Germline lookup yields CDR1 MNHNY and CDR2 SVGAGI (reference sequence). Notes on the study in general: One million T cells yielded diversity estimates that were considered underestimates.

This clonotype was detected only a few times. Its antigen is currently unknown. One base away lies a much larger clone, so this may be a sequencing read error. Using a J-beta primer mix together with a sample-barcoded 5' primer, a second PCR was run for roughly 6 to 12 cycles. Each CDR3 protein gets one entry after TCRdb re-called the 5' RACE reads with MiXCR. In the table there are fewer than 700,000 distinct CDR3 sequences, 45% to 55% of which are singletons. Material for sequencing was blood. This chain joins TRBV6-6 and TRBJ2-3; tentative D call: TRBD1 (6 bases). This sequence was found in an elderly man in good health. CDR3 nucleotide sequence: TGTGCCAGCAGTTCCCACAGGGAGTACACAGATACGCAGTATTTT. Residues: CASSSHREYTDTQYF.